Below, 3 T cell receptor beta chains from the same sample are listed, as sequenced in a study of cytomegalovirus exposure and HLA in healthy donors. 60 Vbeta and 13 Jbeta primers were used in PCR. Using immunoSEQ multiplex PCR, the repertoire was profiled, and TCRdb retains in-frame clones only, with some absent. The table shows more than 90,000 clones, with around three quarters occurring only once. The material sequenced was PBMCs. The receptors here all came from a man aged 45 to 65 in good health and CMV-seropositive.

The rearrangement links TRBV7-9 to TRBJ2-3; 7 nucleotides match TRBD1. The CDR3 sequence is 17 residues long. With V trimmed by 2 bases and J by 2 bases, 10 bases remained unmatched. CDR1 is SEHNR, CDR2 FQNEAQ, per germline (reference sequence). The DNA of the CDR3 is TGTGCCAGCAGCTTATTAATCCAGGGGGTCCCCACAGATACGCAGTATTTT. Its translation: CASSLLIQGVPTDTQYF.

The chain uses TRBV5-1 and TRBJ2-1; tentative D call: TRBD2 (5 bases). Deletions cut 0 bases from V and 8 bases from J, with 12 bases between. Germline CDR1 is SGHRS and CDR2 is YFSETQ. The CDR3 is 14 amino acids. CDR3 sequence: CASSLEWTGDEQFF. CDR3 in DNA: TGCGCCAGCAGCTTGGAATGGACCGGGGATGAGCAGTTCTTC.

J is TRBJ1-2 and V is TRBV4-1; D is undetermined. Trimming shortened V by 0 bases and J by 7 bases, and 12 bases separated the two germline ends. CDR3 length equals 14 residues. The germline gives CDR1 MGHRA, CDR2 YSYEKL. CDR3 bases: TGCGCCAGCAGCCAAGATGGGCAGTCAGGTGGCTACACCTTC. Its protein product is CASSQDGQSGGYTF.